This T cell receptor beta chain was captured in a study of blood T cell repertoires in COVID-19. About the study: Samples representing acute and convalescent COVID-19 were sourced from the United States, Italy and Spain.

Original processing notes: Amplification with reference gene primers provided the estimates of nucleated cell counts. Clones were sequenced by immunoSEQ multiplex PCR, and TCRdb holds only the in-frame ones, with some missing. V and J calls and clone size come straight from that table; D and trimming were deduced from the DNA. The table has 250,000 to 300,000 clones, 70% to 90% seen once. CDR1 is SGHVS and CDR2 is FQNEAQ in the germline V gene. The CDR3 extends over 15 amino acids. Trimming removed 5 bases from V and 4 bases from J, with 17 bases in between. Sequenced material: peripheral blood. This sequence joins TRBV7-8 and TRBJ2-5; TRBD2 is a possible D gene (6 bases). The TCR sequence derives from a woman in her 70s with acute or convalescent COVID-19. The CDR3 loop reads CASSPRDSRLETQYF. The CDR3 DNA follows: TGTGCCAGCAGCCCCCGGGACTCGCGACTAGAGACCCAGTACTTC.